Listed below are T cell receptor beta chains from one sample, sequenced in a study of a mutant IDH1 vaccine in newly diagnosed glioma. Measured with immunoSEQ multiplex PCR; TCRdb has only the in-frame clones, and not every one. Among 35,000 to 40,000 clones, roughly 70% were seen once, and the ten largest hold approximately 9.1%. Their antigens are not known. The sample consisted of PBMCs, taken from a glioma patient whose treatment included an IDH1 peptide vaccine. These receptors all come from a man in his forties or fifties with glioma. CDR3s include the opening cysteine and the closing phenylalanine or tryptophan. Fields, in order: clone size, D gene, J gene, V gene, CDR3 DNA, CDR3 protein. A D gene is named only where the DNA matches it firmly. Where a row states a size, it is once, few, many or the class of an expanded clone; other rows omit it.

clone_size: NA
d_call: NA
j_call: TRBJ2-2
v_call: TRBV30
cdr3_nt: TGTGCCTGGAGTCGCGGCACCGGGGAGCTGTTTTTT
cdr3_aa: CAWSRGTGELFF

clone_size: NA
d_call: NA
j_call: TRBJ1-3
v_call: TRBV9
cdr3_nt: TGTGCCAGCAGCCCAAGGGTGGGGTGGAGGTCTGGAAACACCATATATTTT
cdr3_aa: CASSPRVGWRSGNTIYF

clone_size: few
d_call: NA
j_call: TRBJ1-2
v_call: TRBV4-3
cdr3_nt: TGCGCCAGCAGCCAAGAAGGATGGGGGCAGGACTATGGCTACACCTTC
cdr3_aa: CASSQEGWGQDYGYTF

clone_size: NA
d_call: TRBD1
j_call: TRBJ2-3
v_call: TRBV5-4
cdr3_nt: TGTGCCAGCAGTAGACAGGGATCAGATACGCAGTATTTT
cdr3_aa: CASSRQGSDTQYF

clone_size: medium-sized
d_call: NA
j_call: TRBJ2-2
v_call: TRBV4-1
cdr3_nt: TGCGCCAGCAGCCAAGCCCAGGGCCTCAACACCGGGGAGCTGTTTTTT
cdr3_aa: CASSQAQGLNTGELFF

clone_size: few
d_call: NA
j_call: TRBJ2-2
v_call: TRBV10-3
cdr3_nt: TGTGCCATCAGTGACAGGGACACCGGGGAGCTGTTTTTT
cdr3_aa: CAISDRDTGELFF

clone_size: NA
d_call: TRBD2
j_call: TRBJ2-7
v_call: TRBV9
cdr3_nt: TGTGCCGGCCGACTAGCGGGTGGAGTCTACGAGCAGTACTTC
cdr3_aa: CAGRLAGGVYEQYF

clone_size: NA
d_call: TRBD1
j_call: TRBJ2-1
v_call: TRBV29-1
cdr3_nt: TGCAGCGTCCACCGGGACAGGGGAGCAAATGAGCAGTTCTTC
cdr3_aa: CSVHRDRGANEQFF

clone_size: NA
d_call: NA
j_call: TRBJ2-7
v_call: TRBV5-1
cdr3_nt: TGCGCCAGCAGCTTGGTTGTCCAGCCCTACGAGCAGTACTTC
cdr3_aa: CASSLVVQPYEQYF

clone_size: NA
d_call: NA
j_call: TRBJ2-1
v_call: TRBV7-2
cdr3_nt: TGTGCCAGCAGCTCCCGCGGCGGACTTGACAATGAGCAGTTCTTC
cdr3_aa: CASSSRGGLDNEQFF

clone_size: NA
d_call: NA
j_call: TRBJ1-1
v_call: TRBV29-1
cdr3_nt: TGCAGCGTTAATCTGGGGGCGGCCACTGAAGCTTTCTTT
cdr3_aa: CSVNLGAATEAFF

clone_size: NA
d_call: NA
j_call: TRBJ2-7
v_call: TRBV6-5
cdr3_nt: TGTGCCAGCAGGGAATCACGGAGGGGCGAGCAGTACTTC
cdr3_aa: CASRESRRGEQYF

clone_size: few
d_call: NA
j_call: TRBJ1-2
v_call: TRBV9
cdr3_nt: TGTGCCAGCAGCTTGGGACGTAACGGGGGCTACACCTTC
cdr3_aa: CASSLGRNGGYTF

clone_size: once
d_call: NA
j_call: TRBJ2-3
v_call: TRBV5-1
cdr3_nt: TGCGCCAGCAGCTTGACTATTTACACAGATACGCAGTATTTT
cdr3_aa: CASSLTIYTDTQYF

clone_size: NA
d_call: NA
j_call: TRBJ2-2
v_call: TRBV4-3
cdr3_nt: TGCGCCAGCAGCCAAGTGTGGAGTGGCACCGGGGAGCTGTTTTTT
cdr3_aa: CASSQVWSGTGELFF

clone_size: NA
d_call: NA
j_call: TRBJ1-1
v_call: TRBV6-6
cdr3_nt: TGTGCCAGCAGTCAGGCGTGGGGGACTGAAGCTTTCTTT
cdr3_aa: CASSQAWGTEAFF

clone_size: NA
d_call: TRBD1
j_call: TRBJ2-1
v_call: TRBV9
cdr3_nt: TGTGCCAGCAGCGTAGTTGGGGACAGGGGCTACAATGAGCAGTTCTTC
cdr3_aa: CASSVVGDRGYNEQFF

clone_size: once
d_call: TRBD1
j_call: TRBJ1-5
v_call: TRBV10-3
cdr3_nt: TGTGCCACCAGTCCCCCGGGACAGGAAGGTCAGCCCCAGCATTTT
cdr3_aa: CATSPPGQEGQPQHF

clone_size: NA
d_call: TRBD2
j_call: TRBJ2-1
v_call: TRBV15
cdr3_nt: TGTGCCACCAGAACCCTTGGCGGACTAGCGGGAAACAATGAGCAGTTCTTC
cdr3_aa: CATRTLGGLAGNNEQFF

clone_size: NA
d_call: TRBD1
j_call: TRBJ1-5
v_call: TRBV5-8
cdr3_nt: TGTGCCAGCAGTACCGGGACAGCTAGCAATCAGCCCCAGCATTTT
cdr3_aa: CASSTGTASNQPQHF

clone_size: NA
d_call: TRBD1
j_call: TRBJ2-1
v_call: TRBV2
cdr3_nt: TGTGCCAGCAGTGAGGACAGGGGCACCTACAATGAGCAGTTCTTC
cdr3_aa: CASSEDRGTYNEQFF

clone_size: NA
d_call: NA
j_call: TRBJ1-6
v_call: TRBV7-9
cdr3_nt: TGTGCCAGCACTGAACTCTCCTATAATTCACCCCTCCACTTT
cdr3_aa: CASTELSYNSPLHF

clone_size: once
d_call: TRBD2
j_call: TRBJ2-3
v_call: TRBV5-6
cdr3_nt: TGTGCCAGCAGGGCTAGCGGGAGTTCAGATACGCAGTATTTT
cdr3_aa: CASRASGSSDTQYF

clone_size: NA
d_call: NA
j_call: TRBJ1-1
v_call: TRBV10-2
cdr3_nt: TGCGCCAGCCAACAGGGTTCGATGAACACTGAAGCTTTCTTT
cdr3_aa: CASQQGSMNTEAFF

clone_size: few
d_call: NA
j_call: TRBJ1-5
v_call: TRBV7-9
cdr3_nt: TGTGCCAGCAGCCCCGCGAGAAATAGCAATCAGCCCCAGCATTTT
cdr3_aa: CASSPARNSNQPQHF

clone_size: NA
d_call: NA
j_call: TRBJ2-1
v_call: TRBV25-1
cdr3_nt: TGTGCCAGCATTTCCGACTGGCCAGACTACAATGAGCAGTTCTTC
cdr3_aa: CASISDWPDYNEQFF

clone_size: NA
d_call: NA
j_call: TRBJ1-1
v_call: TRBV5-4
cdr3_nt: TGTGCCAGCAGCTTGCCCTCCTCCTTAACTGAAGCTTTCTTT
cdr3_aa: CASSLPSSLTEAFF

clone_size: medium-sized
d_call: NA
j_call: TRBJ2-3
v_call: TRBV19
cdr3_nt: TGTGCCAGTAGTCCAGGACCGGGGGGCGATACGCAGTATTTT
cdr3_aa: CASSPGPGGDTQYF

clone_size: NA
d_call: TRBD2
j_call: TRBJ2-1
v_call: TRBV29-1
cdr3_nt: TGCAGCGTTCCAAGCCTAGCGGGAGGGCCCAATGAGCAGTTCTTC
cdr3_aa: CSVPSLAGGPNEQFF

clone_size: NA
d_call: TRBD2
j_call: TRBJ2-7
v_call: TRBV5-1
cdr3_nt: TGCGCCAGCAGCTTACAGGCTAGCGGCCCCTACGAGCAGTACTTC
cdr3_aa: CASSLQASGPYEQYF

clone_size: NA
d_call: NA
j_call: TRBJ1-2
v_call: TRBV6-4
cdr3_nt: TGTGCCAGCAGTGAGGAGGGCGGGACAACTTACACCTTC
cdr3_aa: CASSEEGGTTYTF

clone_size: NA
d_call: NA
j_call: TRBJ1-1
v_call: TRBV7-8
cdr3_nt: TGTGCCAGCAGCCCTAGACCTAGGACAAACACTGAAGCTTTCTTT
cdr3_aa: CASSPRPRTNTEAFF

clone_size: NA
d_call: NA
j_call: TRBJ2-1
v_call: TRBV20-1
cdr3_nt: TGCAGTGCTAGAGAATACAATGAGCAGTTCTTC
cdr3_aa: CSAREYNEQFF

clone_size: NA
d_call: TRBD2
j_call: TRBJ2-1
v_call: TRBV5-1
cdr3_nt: TGCGCCAGCAGCTCCTCTGGGGCGGGAGGAGTGAATGAGCAGTTCTTC
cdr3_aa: CASSSSGAGGVNEQFF

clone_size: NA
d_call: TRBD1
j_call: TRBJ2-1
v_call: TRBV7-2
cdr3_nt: TGTGCCAGCAGCTTGGGGACGACAGGGGTGCAGTTCTTC
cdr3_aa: CASSLGTTGVQFF

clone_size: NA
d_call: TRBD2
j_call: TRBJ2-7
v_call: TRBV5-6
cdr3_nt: TGTGCCAGCAGCTTGGGACTAGCGGGAGGGGCCTACGAGCAGTACTTC
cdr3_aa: CASSLGLAGGAYEQYF

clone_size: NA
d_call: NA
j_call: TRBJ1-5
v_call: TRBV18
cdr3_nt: TGTGCCAGCTCACTCCACATAGATCAGCCCCAGCATTTT
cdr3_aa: CASSLHIDQPQHF

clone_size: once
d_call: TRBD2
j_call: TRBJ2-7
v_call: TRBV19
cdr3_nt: TGTGCCAGTAGTGGGGCTAGCGGCCAAACCCGGATCTCCTACGAGCAGTACTTC
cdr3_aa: CASSGASGQTRISYEQYF

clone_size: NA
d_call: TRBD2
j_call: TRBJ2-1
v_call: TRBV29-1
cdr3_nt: TGCAGCACCAACCCCCCGACTAGCGGGAGTCTCTACAATGAGCAGTTCTTC
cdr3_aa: CSTNPPTSGSLYNEQFF

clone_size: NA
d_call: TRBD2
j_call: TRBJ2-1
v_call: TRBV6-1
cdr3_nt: TGTGCCAGCAGCGGACTAGCGGGAGGAAATGAGCAGTTCTTC
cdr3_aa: CASSGLAGGNEQFF

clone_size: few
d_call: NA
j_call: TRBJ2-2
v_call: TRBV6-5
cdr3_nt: TGTGCCAGCAGTGCGCCAGGGGTGAACACCGGGGAGCTGTTTTTT
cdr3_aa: CASSAPGVNTGELFF

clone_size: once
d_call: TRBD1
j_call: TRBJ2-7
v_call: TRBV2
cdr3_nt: TGTGCCAGCAACGAGGAAACAGGGGGGAGGGAGCAGTACTTC
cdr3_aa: CASNEETGGREQYF

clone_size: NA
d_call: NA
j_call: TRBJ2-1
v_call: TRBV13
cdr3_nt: TGTGCCAGCAGCTTAGGGAGGACAGCAAAGGGTGAGCAGTTCTTC
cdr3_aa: CASSLGRTAKGEQFF

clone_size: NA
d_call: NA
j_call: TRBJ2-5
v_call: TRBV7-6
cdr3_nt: TGTGCCAGCAGCTTACCCCAGCAAGAGACCCAGTACTTC
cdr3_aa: CASSLPQQETQYF

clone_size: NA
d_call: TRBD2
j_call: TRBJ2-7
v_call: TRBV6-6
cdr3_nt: TGTGCCAGCAGTTACTATAGCGGGAGAAGGAACGAGCAGTACTTC
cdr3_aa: CASSYYSGRRNEQYF

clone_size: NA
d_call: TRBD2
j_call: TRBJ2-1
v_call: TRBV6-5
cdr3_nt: TGTGCCAGCAGTTCAGCGGGGGCCTCCTACAATGAGCAGTTCTTC
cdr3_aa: CASSSAGASYNEQFF

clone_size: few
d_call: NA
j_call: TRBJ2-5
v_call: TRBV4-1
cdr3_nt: TGCGCCAGCAGCCAAGGATCCTGGGAGACCCAGTACTTC
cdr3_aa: CASSQGSWETQYF

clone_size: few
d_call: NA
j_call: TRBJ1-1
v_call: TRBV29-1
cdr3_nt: TGCAGCGTTATGAACACTGAAGCTTTCTTT
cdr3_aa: CSVMNTEAFF

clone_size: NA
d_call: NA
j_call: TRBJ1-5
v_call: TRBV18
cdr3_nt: TGTGCCAGCTCCCAGGACGGAGGCAATCAGCCCCAGCATTTT
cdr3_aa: CASSQDGGNQPQHF

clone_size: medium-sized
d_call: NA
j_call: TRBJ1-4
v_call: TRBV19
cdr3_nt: TGTGCCAGTAGTATCCGGGGACCCGCAACTAATGAAAAACTGTTTTTT
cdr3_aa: CASSIRGPATNEKLFF

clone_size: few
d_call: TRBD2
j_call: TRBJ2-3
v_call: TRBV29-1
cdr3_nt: TGCAGCGTCACTAGCGGGAGTACAGATACGCAGTATTTT
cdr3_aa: CSVTSGSTDTQYF

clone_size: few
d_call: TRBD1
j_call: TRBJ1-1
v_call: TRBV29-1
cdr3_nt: TGCGGATTCGGACAGGACTACACTGAAGCTTTCTTT
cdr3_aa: CGFGQDYTEAFF